Following are 10 T cell receptor beta chains from one sample sequenced in a study of blood T cell repertoires in COVID-19. Profiling relied on immunoSEQ multiplex PCR, and the TCRdb table lists in-frame clones only, not all of them. This sample has about 400,000 clones, with around 89% found just once. Material: peripheral blood. These receptors were obtained from a woman under 40 with acute or convalescent COVID-19.

This chain connects TRBV19 to TRBJ2-3; D is possibly TRBD1 (6 bases). This CDR3 contains 16 residues. V was pared by 10 bases and J by 2 bases, with 22 bases between. CDR1 LNHDA and CDR2 SQIVND come from the germline V gene (reference sequence). CDR3 amino acids: CATQDRRTGNTDTQYF. CDR3 DNA: TGTGCCACCCAGGACAGACGGACGGGGAACACAGATACGCAGTATTTT.

The V and J genes are TRBV19 and TRBJ1-1; the match to TRBD1 covers 7 bases. V shed 11 bases, J shed 1 base, and the junction held 10 bases outside the gene matches. The CDR3 runs 14 residues. The germline V gene has CDR1 LNHDA and CDR2 SQIVND (reference sequence). This CDR3 is CAVKPTGRNTEAFF. The CDR3 region has the DNA TGTGCCGTTAAACCGACAGGGAGGAACACTGAAGCTTTCTTT. The whole variable domain, filled in from reference TRBV19 and TRBJ1-1, reads DGGITQSPKYLFRKEGQNVTLSCEQNLNHDAMYWYRQDPGQGLRLIYYSQIVNDFQKGDIAEGYSVSREKKESFPLTVTSAQKNPTAFYLCAVKPTGRNTEAFFGQGTRLTVV.

The V gene is TRBV6-5, the J gene TRBJ1-2; 7 bases fit TRBD1. The CDR3 runs 15 residues. V lost 8 bases to trimming and J lost 4 bases; unmatched junction nucleotides: 13. CDR1 MNHEY and CDR2 SVGAGI come from the germline V gene. The CDR3 DNA follows: TGTGCCAGCGCAAAGGGCAGGGGGGCTAGCTATGGCTACACCTTC. Translating gives CASAKGRGASYGYTF.

V is TRBV28 and J is TRBJ1-5, with unresolved D. Trimming stripped 6 bases from V and 6 bases from J, with 9 bases between. Germline V CDR1 and CDR2: MDHEN, SYDVKM. The CDR3 is 12 amino acids. CDR3 region: CASRPVSQPQHF. For the CDR3, the DNA is TGTGCCAGCAGACCGGTGAGTCAGCCCCAGCATTTT.

This clone appeared a single time. The chain has TRBV5-1 and TRBJ2-2, with 9 bases fitting TRBD1. V lost 4 bases, J lost 4 bases, and 8 bases stayed unmatched. The CDR3 length is 16 residues. Germline V gene data show CDR1 as SGHRS and CDR2 as YFSETQ. CDR3 amino acids: CASSMPGQGPTGELFF. CDR3 DNA sequence: TGCGCCAGCAGCATGCCGGGACAGGGCCCCACCGGGGAGCTGTTTTTT. The whole variable domain, remainder taken from reference TRBV5-1 and TRBJ2-2, is KAGVTQTPRYLIKTRGQQVTLSCSPISGHRSVSWYQQTPGQGLQFLFEYFSETQRNKGNFPGRFSGRQFSNSRSEMNVSTLELGDSALYLCASSMPGQGPTGELFFGEGSRLTVL.

This chain links TRBV19 with TRBJ1-6; D is perhaps TRBD1 (6 bases). Germline-derived CDR1 and CDR2 are LNHDA and SQIVND (reference sequence). The CDR3 is 15 residues long. The ends were cut back, 3 bases at V and 8 bases at J, with 14 bases in the middle. The CDR3 is CASSMDSLNYSPLHF. The CDR3 DNA reads TGTGCCAGTAGTATGGACAGCCTAAATTATTCACCCCTCCACTTT.

CDR3 in amino acids: CASSYSSSGAYGYTF. CDR3 DNA sequence: TGTGCCAGCAGTTACTCGTCGTCAGGGGCCTATGGCTACACCTTC. The V and J genes are TRBV6-5 and TRBJ1-2; possible D gene TRBD1, 6 bases. The CDR3 has 15 amino acids. Germline lookup yields CDR1 MNHEY and CDR2 SVGAGI. V was clipped by 0 bases and J by 4 bases, with 12 bases between them.

The chain combines TRBV5-6 with TRBJ1-2, with TRBD1 matching over 7 bases. There are 12 residues in the CDR3. CDR1 SGHDT and CDR2 YYEEEE come from the germline V gene. Unmatched junction bases numbered 3, after V lost 4 bases and J lost 6 bases. The CDR3 sequence: CASSADRDGYTF. The CDR3 coding sequence is TGTGCCAGCAGCGCCGACAGGGATGGCTACACCTTC.

The chain employs TRBV19 and TRBJ2-7; 8 positions agree with TRBD2. The V segment lost 10 bases and the J segment 5 bases; nucleotides outside the gene matches: 16. CDR1 is LNHDA and CDR2 is SQIVND in the germline V gene (reference sequence). This CDR3 has 15 residues. The CDR3 is CATIKRTSTIHEQYF. The DNA of the CDR3 is TGTGCCACGATAAAAAGGACTAGCACTATCCACGAGCAGTACTTC.

CDR3 sequence: CASSLTKGRAFF. Written as DNA, the CDR3 is TGTGCCAGCAGTCTAACGAAGGGGCGAGCTTTCTTT. The rearrangement uses TRBV6-5 and TRBJ1-1; D is perhaps TRBD1 (5 bases). CDR1 is MNHEY and CDR2 is SVGAGI in the germline V gene. The CDR3 is made up of 12 amino acids. The V end lost 5 bases, the J end lost 10 bases, and 14 bases lay between the germline ends.